This T cell receptor (beta chain) was captured by sequencing in a study of T cells in Graves' hyperthyroidism and ophthalmopathy. Across the study: Before treatment of any kind, peripheral blood was taken at initial diagnosis.

RNA transcripts served as the template for amplifying TCR beta CDR3 regions. The HTBI primer set drove a first-round RT-PCR of the TCR CDR3. TCRdb passed the multiplex PCR reads through MiXCR, listing each CDR3 protein once. This table has around 720,000 distinct CDR3 sequences, roughly a third appearing once. Findings and limits, study-wide: The model predicted ophthalmopathy a median approximately 6 months before onset. Separation of ophthalmopathy from stable hyperthyroidism was achieved by a 13 V-J model.

Notes on this clonotype: The antigen remains undetermined.

Trimming took 4 bases from V and 2 from J, leaving 12 bases between them. The CDR3 extends over 14 amino acids. Looked up from germline, CDR1 is MDHEN and CDR2 is SYDVKM. The source material was blood. The TCR originated in a woman aged 40-49 years with Graves' hyperthyroidism. The chain couples TRBV28 to TRBJ2-7; tentatively, D is TRBD1 or TRBD2 (5 bases each). CDR3 region: CASSYRDHTYEQYF. The DNA for the CDR3 is TGTGCCAGCAGTTACCGGGACCACACCTACGAGCAGTACTTC.